The 16 T cell receptor beta chains below come from one sample, sequenced in a study of CXCR3-negative and CXCR3-positive naive CD8 T cells. Their antigens remain unidentified. Study-wide results and caveats: Naive cells with CXCR3 showed TRB CDR3s that were more hydrophobic than those in CXCR3-negative naive cells.

TRB cDNA libraries were made by UMI-labeled 5' RACE. TCRdb reprocessed the 5' RACE reads and reports one entry per CDR3 protein, with no DNA. The listing records roughly 80,000 distinct CDR3 sequences. Source material: naive CXCR3+ CD8+ T cells from blood. The subset here: CD45RO-CCR7+CD27+CD95- naive CD8+ T cells expressing CXCR3 (TNR3+). These receptor sequences come from a human donor in good health. Some clones in this sample may be carry-over from other donors' samples.

The rearrangement links TRBV6-2 or TRBV6-3 to TRBJ1-1. The CDR3 has 14 residues. The germline gives CDR1 MNHEY, CDR2 SVGEGT. CDR3: CASSYLDVDTEAFF.

The chain has TRBV14 and TRBJ2-7. CDR3 length: 13 amino acids. Per the germline V gene, CDR1 is SGHDN and CDR2 is FVKESK. The CDR3 sequence: CASSQDHDYEQYF.

The rearrangement links TRBV5-6 to TRBJ2-5; without DNA, the TCRdb call of TRBD1 cannot be checked. CDR1 is SGHDT and CDR2 is YYEEEE in the germline V gene. This CDR3 comprises 16 residues. The CDR3 sequence: CASSLGSGDIPETQYF.

This chain links TRBV14 with TRBJ1-1. CDR1 is SGHDN, CDR2 FVKESK, per germline. CDR3 size: 11 residues. The chain's CDR3 is CASSRCTEAFF. The full variable domain, rest sourced from reference TRBV14 and TRBJ1-1, is EAGVTQFPSHSVIEKGQTVTLRCDPISGHDNLYWYRRVMGKEIKFLLHFVKESKQDESGMPNNRFLAERTGGTYSTLKVQPAELEDSGVYFCASSRCTEAFFGQGTRLTVV.

The chain recombines TRBV4-1 with TRBJ1-3. Germline-derived CDR1 and CDR2 are MGHRA and YSYEKL. This CDR3 has 17 residues. The CDR3 sequence: CASSQSPAKSSGNTIYF.

The rearrangement uses TRBV10-3 and TRBJ2-1; as DNA is missing, the TRBD1 call by TCRdb cannot be tested. Germline CDR1 and CDR2: ENHRY and SYGVKD. The CDR3 extends over 15 amino acids. The CDR3 protein is CAISEGGILYNEQFF.

The CDR3 loop is CSALGGTGELFF. The chain joins TRBV29-1 to TRBJ2-2; there is no DNA to check the TCRdb D call of TRBD1. The CDR3 is made up of 12 amino acids. The germline gives CDR1 SQVTM, CDR2 ANQGSEA.

The chain employs TRBV24-1 and TRBJ2-3; TCRdb outputs TRBD1, but without DNA this stays unchecked. The CDR3 consists of 16 residues. Germline CDR1 and CDR2: KGHDR and SFDVKD. The CDR3 region is CATSGSGTAETDTQYF.

The V call is TRBV29-1, the J call TRBJ2-6; as DNA is missing, the TRBD1 call by TCRdb cannot be tested. This CDR3 region has 19 residues. Per germline, CDR1 SQVTM and CDR2 ANQGSEA. The CDR3 is CSVGLHFPGGSGGANVLTF.

J is TRBJ2-4 and V is TRBV5-1; TCRdb names TRBD1, which stays unverified in the absence of DNA. Germline-derived CDR1 and CDR2 are SGHRS and YFSETQ. The CDR3 loop spans 15 amino acids. CDR3 in amino acids: CASSLAGTGINIQYF.

This chain links TRBV6-2 or TRBV6-3 with TRBJ2-1; TCRdb designates TRBD1, a call that cannot be tested without DNA. Germline lookup yields CDR1 MNHEY and CDR2 SVGEGT. The CDR3 extends over 13 amino acids. The CDR3 spells CASSPGRWNEQFF.

The chain employs TRBV10-2 and TRBJ1-6; TCRdb's D call, TRBD1, is unchecked because there is no DNA. Germline V lookup: CDR1 WSHSY, CDR2 SAAADI. The CDR3 runs to 14 residues. CDR3 region: CASSESDGRGPLHF.

The CDR3 reads CATSRAAIGHVAQYF. The J gene is TRBJ2-3, the V gene TRBV15; TCRdb names TRBD1, which stays unverified in the absence of DNA. The CDR3 runs to 15 residues. CDR1 and CDR2 from the germline V gene are LNHNV and YYDKDF (reference sequence).

This chain joins TRBV27 and TRBJ2-7; checking the TCRdb D call of TRBD1 is not possible without DNA. The CDR3 spans 13 residues. Germline CDR1 and CDR2: MNHEY and SMNVEV (reference sequence). Here the CDR3 reads CASSTRQGYEQYF.

V and J are TRBV5-1 and TRBJ2-1; TCRdb lists TRBD2, though no DNA is available to test this call. Germline CDR1 reads SGHRS; CDR2 reads YFSETQ. The CDR3 runs 18 residues. The CDR3 reads CASSPGPTRGSRYNEQFF.

V and J are TRBV3-1 and TRBJ1-6; TCRdb selects TRBD1, and the lack of DNA leaves this call unchecked. Germline CDR1 LGHDT, CDR2 YNNKEL (reference sequence). The CDR3 extends over 15 amino acids. This CDR3 reads CASSQAAGGLSPLHF.